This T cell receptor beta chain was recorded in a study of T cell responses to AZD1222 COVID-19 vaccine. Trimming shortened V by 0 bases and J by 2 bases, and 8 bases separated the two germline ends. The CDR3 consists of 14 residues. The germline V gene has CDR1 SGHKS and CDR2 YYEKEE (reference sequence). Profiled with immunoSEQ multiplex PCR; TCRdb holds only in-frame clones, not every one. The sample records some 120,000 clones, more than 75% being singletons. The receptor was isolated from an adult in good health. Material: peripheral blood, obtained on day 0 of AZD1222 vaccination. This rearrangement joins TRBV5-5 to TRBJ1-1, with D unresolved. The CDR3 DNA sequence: TGTGCCAGCAGCTTGGATTTCAGAAACACTGAAGCTTTCTTT. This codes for CASSLDFRNTEAFF.